The sequence of this T cell receptor beta chain was determined in a study of CD8 T cells in ankylosing spondylitis. TCRdb redid the calling of the 5' RACE reads with MiXCR, one entry per CDR3 protein. Found here are 200,000 or so distinct CDR3 sequences, 10% to 15% of them singletons; the top ten hold 9.5% to 11%. This clonotype showed up many times. The antigen is undetermined. V was pared by 3 bases and J by 5 bases, with 13 bases between. CDR3 length equals 15 residues. CDR1 is LNHNV and CDR2 is YYDKDF in the germline V gene (reference sequence). Study conclusions and caveats: As reported, disease-linked clones showed significant enrichment in matched ankylosing spondylitis synovial fluid.

V gene TRBV15 combines with J gene TRBJ2-2; maybe TRBD2 (6 bases). The sequencing input was blood, either unsorted or a sorted T cell fraction (not recorded which). The sequence derives from a female donor with ankylosing spondylitis or in good health (not recorded which). CDR3 loop: CATSRPAAGTGELFF. The CDR3 region has the DNA TGTGCCACCAGCAGGCCCGCGGCGGGGACCGGGGAGCTGTTTTTT.